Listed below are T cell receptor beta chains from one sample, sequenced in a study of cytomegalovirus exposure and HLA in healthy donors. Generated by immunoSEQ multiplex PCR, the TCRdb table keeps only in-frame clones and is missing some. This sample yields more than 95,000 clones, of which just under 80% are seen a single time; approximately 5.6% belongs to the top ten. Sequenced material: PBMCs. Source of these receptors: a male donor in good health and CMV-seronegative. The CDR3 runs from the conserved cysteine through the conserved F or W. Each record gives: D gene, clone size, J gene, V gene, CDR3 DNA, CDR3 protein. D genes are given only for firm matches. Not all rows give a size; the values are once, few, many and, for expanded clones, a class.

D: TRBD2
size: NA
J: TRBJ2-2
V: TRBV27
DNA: TGTGCCAGCAGGGGTGGGGGGTGGGGGGGAAACACCGGGGAGCTGTTTTTT
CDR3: CASRGGGWGGNTGELFF

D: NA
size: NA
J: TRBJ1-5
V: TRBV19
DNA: TGTGCCAGTAGTTCGGAGGTAGGACAGAAAAGCAATCAGCCCCAGCATTTT
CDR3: CASSSEVGQKSNQPQHF

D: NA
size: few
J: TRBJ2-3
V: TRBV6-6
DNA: TGTGCCAGCAGTGAGCCCGGTACGCAGTATTTT
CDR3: CASSEPGTQYF

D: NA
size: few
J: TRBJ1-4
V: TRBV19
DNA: TGTGCCAGTAGTAATGGGCACCTTGGAGAAAAACTGTTTTTT
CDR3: CASSNGHLGEKLFF

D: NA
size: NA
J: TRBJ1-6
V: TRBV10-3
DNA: TGTGCCATCAGTGAAATGGGGAGCTCCTATAATTCACCCCTCCACTTT
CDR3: CAISEMGSSYNSPLHF

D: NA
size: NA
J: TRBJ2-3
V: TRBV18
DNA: TGTGCCAGCTCACCCCCCGGACAGCGCAATACGCAGTATTTT
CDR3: CASSPPGQRNTQYF

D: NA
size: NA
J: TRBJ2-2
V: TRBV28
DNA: TGTGCCAGCAGTTCATCCGGGACTCCTCCTGGCGGGGAGCTGTTTTTT
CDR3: CASSSSGTPPGGELFF

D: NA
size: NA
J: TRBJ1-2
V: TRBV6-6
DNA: TGTGCCAGCAGTTACGCGACCCGGGGATTCGCTATTGGCTACACCTTC
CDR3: CASSYATRGFAIGYTF

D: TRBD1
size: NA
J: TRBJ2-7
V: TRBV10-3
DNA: TGTGCCATCAGTGGACAGGGTTACGAGCAGTACTTC
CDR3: CAISGQGYEQYF

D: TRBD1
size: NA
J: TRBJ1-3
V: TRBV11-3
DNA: TGTGCCAGCAGCGCGATGGGACAGCCAGGAAACACCATATATTTT
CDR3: CASSAMGQPGNTIYF

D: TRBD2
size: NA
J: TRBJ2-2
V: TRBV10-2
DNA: TGCGCCAGCAGGGGGAGGGTTGGCACCGGGGAGCTGTTTTTT
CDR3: CASRGRVGTGELFF

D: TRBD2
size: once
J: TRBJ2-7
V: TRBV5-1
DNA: TGCGCCAGCAGCTTAGCGGGAAGGTTCGAGCAGTACTTC
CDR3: CASSLAGRFEQYF

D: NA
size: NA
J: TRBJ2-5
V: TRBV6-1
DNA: TGTGCCAGCAGTGACCCTTGGGGGGGCCGGAGGGTTGAGACCCAGTACTTC
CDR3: CASSDPWGGRRVETQYF

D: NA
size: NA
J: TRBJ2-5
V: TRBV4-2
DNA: TGTGCCAGCAGCCAATTCATTGTAGGAGGGACAGAGTACCAAGAGACCCAGTACTTC
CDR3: CASSQFIVGGTEYQETQYF

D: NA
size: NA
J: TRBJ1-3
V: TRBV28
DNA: TGTGCCAGCAGCGTGAGCGGGGAATCTGGAAACACCATATATTTT
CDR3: CASSVSGESGNTIYF

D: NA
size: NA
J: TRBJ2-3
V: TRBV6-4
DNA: TGTGCCAGCAGTGCGACTATCACAGATACGCAGTATTTT
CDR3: CASSATITDTQYF

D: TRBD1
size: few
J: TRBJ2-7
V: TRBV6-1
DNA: TGTGCCAGCAGTGATACAGGGGGCCCCTACGAGCAGTACTTC
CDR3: CASSDTGGPYEQYF

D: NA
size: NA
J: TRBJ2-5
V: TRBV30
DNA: TGTGCCCTGGATGGTAGCGGAGAGACCCAGTACTTC
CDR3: CALDGSGETQYF

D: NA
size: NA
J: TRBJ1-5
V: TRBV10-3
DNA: TGTGCCATCAGCGGACAGACGGATAGCAATCAGCCCCAGCATTTT
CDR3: CAISGQTDSNQPQHF

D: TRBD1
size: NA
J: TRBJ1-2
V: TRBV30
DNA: TGTGCCTGGAGTCGAGGGGGCTGGGTCTATGGCTACACCTTC
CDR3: CAWSRGGWVYGYTF

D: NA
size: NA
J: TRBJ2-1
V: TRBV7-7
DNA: TGTGCCAGCAGCTCCTCGGGGGGCCTCTACAATGAGCAGTTCTTC
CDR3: CASSSSGGLYNEQFF

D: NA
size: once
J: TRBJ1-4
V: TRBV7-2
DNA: TGTGCCAGCAGCTTAGTTTCATTTAATGAAAAACTGTTTTTT
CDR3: CASSLVSFNEKLFF

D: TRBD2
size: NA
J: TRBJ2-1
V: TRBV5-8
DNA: TGTGCCAGCAGCTCCTTTTGGGGGACTAGCGGGAGGGTTTACTACAATGAGCAGTTCTTC
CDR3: CASSSFWGTSGRVYYNEQFF

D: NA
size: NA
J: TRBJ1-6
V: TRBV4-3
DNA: TGCGCCAGCAGCCAAGATGTCAGGGGAAGATCACCCCTCCACTTT
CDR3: CASSQDVRGRSPLHF

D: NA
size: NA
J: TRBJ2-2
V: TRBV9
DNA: TGTGCCAGCAGCGCGGCCGGGACCGGGGAGCTGTTTTTT
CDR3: CASSAAGTGELFF

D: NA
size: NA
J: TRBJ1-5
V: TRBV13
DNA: TGTGCCAGCAGCTTACGGACAAGCGATTATAGCAATCAGCCCCAGCATTTT
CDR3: CASSLRTSDYSNQPQHF

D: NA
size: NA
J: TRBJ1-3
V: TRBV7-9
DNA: TGTGCCAGCTCTGGGGGGTACAGTCCCAAGGGTTCTGGAAACACCATATATTTT
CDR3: CASSGGYSPKGSGNTIYF

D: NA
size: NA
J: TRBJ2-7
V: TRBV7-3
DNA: TGTGCCAGCAGCTCCGCTAATTTCGAGCAGTACTTC
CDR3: CASSSANFEQYF